The 5 T cell receptor beta chains given below trace back to one sample, sequenced in a study of T cell repertoires in cytomegalovirus infection. No antigen has been assigned to these receptors. Each CDR3 protein is one row after TCRdb ran MiXCR on the reads. The sample contains about 830,000 distinct CDR3 sequences, over 25% of which appear only once. This specimen was cultured CD8+ T cells from PBMCs, taken from culture after CMV antigen stimulation. The origin of the receptors is a human donor in good health (CMV status not recorded). Some clones in this sample may be carry-over from other donors' samples.

V usage is TRBV20-1 and J usage is TRBJ1-2; maybe TRBD1 (5 bases). This CDR3 contains 11 residues. CDR1 is DFQATT, CDR2 SNEGSKA, per germline (reference sequence). CDR3 amino acids: CGGGGEIGYTF. The CDR3 coding sequence is TGCGGCGGGGGGGGTGAAATTGGCTACACCTTC.

This clonotype was detected only a few times. This chain uses TRBV6-5 with TRBJ2-7; TRBD1 matches at 10 bases. This CDR3 spans 14 amino acids. In germline, CDR1 is MNHEY, CDR2 SVGAGI. V trimming: 6 bases; J trimming: 3 bases; junction bases outside the gene matches: 5. The CDR3 DNA reads as TGTGCCAGCAGACCGGGACAGGGGATCTACGAGCAGTACGTC. This codes for CASRPGQGIYEQYV.

The genes are TRBV5-4 and TRBJ2-1; TRBD1 matches 7 bases. CDR1 and CDR2 from the germline V gene are SGHNT and YYREEE (reference sequence). The V and J ends lost 4 bases and 12 bases, in that order; junction bases with no gene match: 13. This CDR3 has 14 residues. CDR3 nucleotide sequence: TGTGCCAGCAGCCACGGGACAGATAATGCGGGGCAGTTCTTC. Its translation is CASSHGTDNAGQFF.

This clonotype was seen a few times. This chain connects TRBV10-3 to TRBJ2-7, with D hard to call. From germline, CDR1 is ENHRY and CDR2 SYGVKD. The CDR3 length is 11 residues. Trimming cost V 3 bases and J 4 bases, with 4 bases left between them. The DNA of the CDR3 is TGTGCCATCAGTGAACGTTACGAGCAGTACTTC. Its translation: CAISERYEQYF.

The rearrangement joins TRBV9 to TRBJ1-1, with a possible D match to TRBD1 (6 bases). CDR1 and CDR2 (germline): SGDLS, YYNGEE. The CDR3 covers 14 residues. V was clipped by 3 bases and J by 6 bases, with 15 bases between them. CDR3 loop: CASSGDGGFAEAFF. Written as DNA, the CDR3 is TGTGCCAGCAGCGGGGACGGGGGCTTCGCTGAAGCTTTCTTT.